This TCR beta chain was obtained from a study of T cell responses to AZD1222 COVID-19 vaccine. Libraries were prepared by immunoSEQ multiplex PCR; TCRdb keeps only in-frame clonotypes and omits some of them. The sample lists tens of thousands of clones; more than 60% were seen once. CDR3 length equals 15 residues. V lost 10 bases and J lost 7, with 25 bases in between. Germline CDR1 is MNHEY and CDR2 is SVGAGI. The chain is built from TRBV6-5 and TRBJ1-2, with D possibly matching TRBD1 (5 bases). This TCR was sampled from an adult in good health. The source material was peripheral blood, sampled on day 0 of MenACWY control vaccination. The CDR3 DNA reads TGTGCCACTTCGACAACCTCCCGGCGGGGGACTGGCTACACCTTC. The encoded protein is CATSTTSRRGTGYTF.